Listed below are T cell receptor beta chains from one sample, sequenced in a study of T-cell reconstitution after alpha-beta-depleted transplantation in children. TCRdb itself ran the PCR reads through MiXCR, one entry per CDR3 protein. This sample has a few hundred thousand distinct CDR3 sequences, with less than 9.5% found just once. Sequenced material: peripheral blood, taken 360 days after TCRalphabeta/CD19-depleted stem cell transplant. The source is a female patient between 2 and 15 years old who had a stem cell transplant for Fanconi anemia, so the T cells may come from the graft donor. CDR3s include the opening cysteine and the closing phenylalanine or tryptophan. The order of the fields is V gene, J gene, clone size, D gene, CDR3 DNA, CDR3 protein. A D gene is named only where the DNA matches it firmly. Size tells how often a clone was seen (once, few, many) or the class of an expanded clone, and some rows leave it out.

TRBV7-9	TRBJ1-1	-	-	TGTGCCAGCAAGAACCGTTGGCCACTAGGGACCTACACTGAAGCTTTCTTT	CASKNRWPLGTYTEAFF
TRBV4-2	TRBJ2-7	few	TRBD1	TGTGCCAGCAGCCAAGGGACAGGGGCTGCCCACGAGCAGTACTTC	CASSQGTGAAHEQYF
TRBV2	TRBJ1-2	few	-	TGTGCCAGCAGTGGTACAGGGAGGAGTGGCTACACCTTC	CASSGTGRSGYTF
TRBV20-1	TRBJ1-4	few	-	TGCAGTGCTTCTCAGGGGAATGAAAAACTGTTTTTT	CSASQGNEKLFF
TRBV29-1	TRBJ1-1	many	-	TGCAGCGTTGCAGATAACACTGAAGCTTTCTTT	CSVADNTEAFF
TRBV12-3/TRBV12-4	TRBJ1-5	many	-	TGTGCCAGCAGTTTCCGGGGACCGAACTTATATAGCAATCAGCCCCAGCATTTT	CASSFRGPNLYSNQPQHF
TRBV10-2	TRBJ2-1	few	TRBD2	TGCGCCAGCAATCCGGGAGCTAGCGGGAGCGGTGAGCAGTTCTTC	CASNPGASGSGEQFF
TRBV5-1	TRBJ2-7	many	TRBD1	TGCGCCAGCAGCTTTGTGGTGACAGGGGGCTCCTACGAGCAGTACTTC	CASSFVVTGGSYEQYF
TRBV9	TRBJ2-1	many	TRBD1	TGTGCCAGCAGCGTGGGGACAGGAGACAATGAGCAGTTCTTC	CASSVGTGDNEQFF
TRBV6-2/TRBV6-3	TRBJ1-5	-	TRBD1	TGTGCCAGCAGCCCTGACAGGGGGCACGGTCAGCCCCAGCATTTT	CASSPDRGHGQPQHF
TRBV18	TRBJ2-3	many	-	TGTGCCAGCTCACCCCCTCCCGCGACAGGACGCACAGATACGCAGTATTTT	CASSPPPATGRTDTQYF
TRBV5-1	TRBJ1-6	many	-	TGCGCCAGCAGCTTGGAGGGCGATTCACCCCTCCACTTT	CASSLEGDSPLHF
TRBV4-2	TRBJ2-1	many	-	TGTGCCAGCAGCCAAGAACCGAGCTCCTACAATGAGCAGTTCTTC	CASSQEPSSYNEQFF
TRBV7-7	TRBJ2-3	many	-	TGTGCTAGCAGCCCCGGTTGGGGGACTAGCACAGATACGCAGTATTTT	CASSPGWGTSTDTQYF
TRBV2	TRBJ2-7	few	TRBD1	TGTGCCAGCAGTGAATCTGGACAGGGGGCCCACGAGCAGTACTTC	CASSESGQGAHEQYF
TRBV5-6	TRBJ1-2	few	TRBD1	TGTGCCAGCAGCCTCCAAGGGGGCGACTATGGCTACACCTTC	CASSLQGGDYGYTF
TRBV24-1	TRBJ2-3	many	TRBD2	TGTGCCACCAGTGATTTGGGGACTAGCGGGGGTTTAGATACGCAGTATTTT	CATSDLGTSGGLDTQYF
TRBV28	TRBJ2-1	few	TRBD2	TGTGCCAGCAGTTTTCTTGGCAGGTTCGGCGGGAGGAGCTACAATGAGCAGTTCTTC	CASSFLGRFGGRSYNEQFF
TRBV20-1	TRBJ1-6	-	TRBD1	TGCAGTGCTAGAGACGCCCCGGGACAGATTATCACCCTCCACTTT	CSARDAPGQIITLHF
TRBV7-9	TRBJ2-5	-	TRBD1	TGTGCCAGCAGAAGGGACAGGGGCGGGTCGGAGACCCAGTACTTC	CASRRDRGGSETQYF
TRBV27	TRBJ2-2	few	TRBD2	TGTGCCAGCAGTTTATCACTTGTTCTTAGCGGGAGTTTGATAGCCGGGGAGCTGTTTTTT	CASSLSLVLSGSLIAGELFF
TRBV19	TRBJ2-1	-	TRBD2	TGTGCCAGTAGTCCCCGGACTAGCGGGAGTCTAAAGCAGTTCTTC	CASSPRTSGSLKQFF
TRBV20-1	TRBJ1-6	many	-	TGCAGTGCCAGAAACAGGCGAACTAATTCACCCCTCCACTTT	CSARNRRTNSPLHF